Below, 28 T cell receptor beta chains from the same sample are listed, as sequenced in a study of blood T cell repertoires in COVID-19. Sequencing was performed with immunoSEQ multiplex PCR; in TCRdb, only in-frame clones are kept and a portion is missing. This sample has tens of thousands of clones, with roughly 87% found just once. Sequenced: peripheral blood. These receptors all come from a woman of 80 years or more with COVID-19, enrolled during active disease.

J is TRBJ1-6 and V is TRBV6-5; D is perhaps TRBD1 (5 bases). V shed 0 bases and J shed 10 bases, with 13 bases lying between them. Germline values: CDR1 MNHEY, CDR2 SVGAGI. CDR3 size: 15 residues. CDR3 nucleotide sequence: TGTGCCAGCAGTTACTCGGCCAGGGTGGCATCACCCCTCCACTTT. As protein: CASSYSARVASPLHF.

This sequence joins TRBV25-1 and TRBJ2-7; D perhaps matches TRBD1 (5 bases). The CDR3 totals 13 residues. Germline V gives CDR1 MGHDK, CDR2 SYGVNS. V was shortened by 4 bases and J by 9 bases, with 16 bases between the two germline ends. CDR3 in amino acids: CASSALQGLGQYF. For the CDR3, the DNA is TGTGCCAGCAGTGCTCTTCAGGGCCTAGGGCAGTACTTC.

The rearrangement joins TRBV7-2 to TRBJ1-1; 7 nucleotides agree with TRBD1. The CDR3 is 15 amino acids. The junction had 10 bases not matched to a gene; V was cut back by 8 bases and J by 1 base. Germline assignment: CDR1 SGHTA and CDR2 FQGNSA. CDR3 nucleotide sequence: TGTGCCAGCTGCCTAGGCGGACAGGCGAACACTGAAGCTTTCTTT. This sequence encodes CASCLGGQANTEAFF.

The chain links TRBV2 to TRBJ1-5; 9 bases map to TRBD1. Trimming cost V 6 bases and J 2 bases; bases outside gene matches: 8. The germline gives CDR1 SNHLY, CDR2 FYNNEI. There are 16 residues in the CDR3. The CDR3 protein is CASSFKQGAGNQPQHF. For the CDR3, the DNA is TGTGCCAGCAGCTTCAAACAGGGGGCCGGCAATCAGCCCCAGCATTTT.

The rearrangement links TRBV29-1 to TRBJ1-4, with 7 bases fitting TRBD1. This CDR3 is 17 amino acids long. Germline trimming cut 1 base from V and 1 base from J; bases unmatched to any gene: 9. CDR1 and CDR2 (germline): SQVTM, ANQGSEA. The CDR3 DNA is TGCAGCGTTGAAGGGGTTCGAGGGGGCCGAACTAATGAAAAACTGTTTTTT. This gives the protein CSVEGVRGGRTNEKLFF.

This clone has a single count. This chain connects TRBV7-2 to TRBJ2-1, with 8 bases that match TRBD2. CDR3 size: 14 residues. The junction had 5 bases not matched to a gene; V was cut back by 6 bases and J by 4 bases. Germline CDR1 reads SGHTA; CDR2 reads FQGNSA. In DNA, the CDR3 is TGTGCCAGCAGACTAAGCGGGGGATACAATGAGCAGTTCTTC. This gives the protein CASRLSGGYNEQFF.

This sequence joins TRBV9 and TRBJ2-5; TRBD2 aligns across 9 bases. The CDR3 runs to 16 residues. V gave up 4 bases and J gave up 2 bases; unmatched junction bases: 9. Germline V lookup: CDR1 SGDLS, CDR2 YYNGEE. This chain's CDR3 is CASSPWGSGGQETQYF. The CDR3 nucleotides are TGTGCCAGCAGCCCTTGGGGGAGCGGGGGGCAAGAGACCCAGTACTTC.

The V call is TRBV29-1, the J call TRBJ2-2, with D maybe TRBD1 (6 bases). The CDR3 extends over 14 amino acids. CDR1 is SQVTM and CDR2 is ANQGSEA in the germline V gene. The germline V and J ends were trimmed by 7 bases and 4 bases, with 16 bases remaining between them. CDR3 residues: CSAANRAATGELFF. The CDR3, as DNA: TGCAGCGCCGCAAACAGGGCGGCCACCGGGGAGCTGTTTTTT.

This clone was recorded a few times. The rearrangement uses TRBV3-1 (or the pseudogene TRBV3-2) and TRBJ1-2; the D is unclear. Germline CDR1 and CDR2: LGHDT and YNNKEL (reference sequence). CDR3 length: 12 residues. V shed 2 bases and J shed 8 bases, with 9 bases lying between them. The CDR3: CASSQLSRGYTF. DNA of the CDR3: TGTGCCAGCAGCCAACTTTCGAGGGGCTACACCTTC.

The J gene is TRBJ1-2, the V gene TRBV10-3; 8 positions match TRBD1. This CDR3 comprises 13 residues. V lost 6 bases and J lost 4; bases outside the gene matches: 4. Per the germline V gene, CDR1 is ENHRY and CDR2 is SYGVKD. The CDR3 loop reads CAIRPQGGYGYTF. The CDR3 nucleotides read TGTGCCATCAGACCACAGGGGGGCTATGGCTACACCTTC.

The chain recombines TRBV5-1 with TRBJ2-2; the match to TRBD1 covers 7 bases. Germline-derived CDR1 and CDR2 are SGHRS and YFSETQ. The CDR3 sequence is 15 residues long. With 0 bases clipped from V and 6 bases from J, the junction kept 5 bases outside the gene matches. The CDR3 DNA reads TGCGCCAGCAGCTTGGCCCTAGACAGGGCCGGGGAGCTGTTTTTT. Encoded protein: CASSLALDRAGELFF.

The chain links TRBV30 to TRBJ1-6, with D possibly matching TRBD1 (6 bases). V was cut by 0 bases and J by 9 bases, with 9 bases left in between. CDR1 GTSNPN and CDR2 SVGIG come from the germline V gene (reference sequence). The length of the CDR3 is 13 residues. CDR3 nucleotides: TGTGCCTGGAGTGTACAGGGTGGTTCACCCCTCCACTTT. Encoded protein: CAWSVQGGSPLHF. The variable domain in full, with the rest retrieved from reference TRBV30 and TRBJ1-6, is SQTIHQWPATLVQPVGSPLSLECTVEGTSNPNLYWYRQAAGRGLQLLFYSVGIGQISSEVPQNLSASRPQDRQFILSSKKLLLSDSGFYLCAWSVQGGSPLHFGNGTRLTVT.

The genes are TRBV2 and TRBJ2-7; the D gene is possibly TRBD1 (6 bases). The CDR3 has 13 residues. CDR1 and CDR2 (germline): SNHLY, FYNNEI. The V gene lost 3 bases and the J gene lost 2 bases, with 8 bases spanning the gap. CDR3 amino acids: CASSEDSPYEQYF. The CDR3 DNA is TGTGCCAGCAGTGAGGACAGCCCCTACGAGCAGTACTTC.

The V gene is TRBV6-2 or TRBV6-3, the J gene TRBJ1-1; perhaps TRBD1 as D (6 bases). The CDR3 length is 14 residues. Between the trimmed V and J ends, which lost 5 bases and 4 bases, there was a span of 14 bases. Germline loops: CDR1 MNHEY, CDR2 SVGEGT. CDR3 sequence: CASSRLQGATEAFF. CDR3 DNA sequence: TGTGCCAGCAGTCGACTACAGGGAGCCACTGAAGCTTTCTTT.

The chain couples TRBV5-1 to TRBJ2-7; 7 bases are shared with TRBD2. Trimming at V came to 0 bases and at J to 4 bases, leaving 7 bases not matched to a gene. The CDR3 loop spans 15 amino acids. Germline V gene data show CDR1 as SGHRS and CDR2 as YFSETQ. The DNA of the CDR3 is TGCGCCAGCAGCTTGGCGGGGGGAATGGGATACGAGCAGTACTTC. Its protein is CASSLAGGMGYEQYF.

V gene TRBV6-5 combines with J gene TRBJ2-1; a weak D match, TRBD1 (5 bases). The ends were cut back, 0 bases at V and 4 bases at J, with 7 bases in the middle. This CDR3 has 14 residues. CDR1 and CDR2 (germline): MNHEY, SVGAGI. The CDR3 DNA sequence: TGTGCCAGCAGTTACTCAGACAGTTACAATGAGCAGTTCTTC. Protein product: CASSYSDSYNEQFF.

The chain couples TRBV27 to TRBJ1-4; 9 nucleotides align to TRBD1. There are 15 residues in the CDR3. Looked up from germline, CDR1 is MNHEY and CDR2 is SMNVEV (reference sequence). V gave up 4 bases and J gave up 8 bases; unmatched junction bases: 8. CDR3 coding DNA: TGTGCCAGCAGTTCCCACGGACAGGGGTTAGAAAAACTGTTTTTT. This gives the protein CASSSHGQGLEKLFF.

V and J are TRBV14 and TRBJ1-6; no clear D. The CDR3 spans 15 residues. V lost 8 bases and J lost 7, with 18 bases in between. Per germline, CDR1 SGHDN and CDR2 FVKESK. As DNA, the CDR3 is TGTGCCAGCGCCCCACCGGGAAATACCAATTCACCCCTCCACTTT. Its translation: CASAPPGNTNSPLHF.

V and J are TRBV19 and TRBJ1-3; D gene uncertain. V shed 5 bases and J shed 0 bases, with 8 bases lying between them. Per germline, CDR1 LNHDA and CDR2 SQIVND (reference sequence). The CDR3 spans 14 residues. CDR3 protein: CASSSVPSGNTIYF. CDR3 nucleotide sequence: TGTGCCAGTAGTTCGGTTCCCTCTGGAAACACCATATATTTT.

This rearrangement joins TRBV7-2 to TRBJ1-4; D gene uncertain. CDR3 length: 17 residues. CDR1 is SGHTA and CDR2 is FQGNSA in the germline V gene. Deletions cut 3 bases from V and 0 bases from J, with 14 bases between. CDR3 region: CASSFRQSLATNEKLFF. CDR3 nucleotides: TGTGCCAGCAGCTTCAGACAATCCCTTGCAACTAATGAAAAACTGTTTTTT. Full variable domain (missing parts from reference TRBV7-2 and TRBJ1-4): GAGVSQSPSNKVTEKGKDVELRCDPISGHTALYWYRQSLGQGLEFLIYFQGNSAPDKSGLPSDRFSAERTGGSVSTLTIQRTQQEDSAVYLCASSFRQSLATNEKLFFGSGTQLSVL.

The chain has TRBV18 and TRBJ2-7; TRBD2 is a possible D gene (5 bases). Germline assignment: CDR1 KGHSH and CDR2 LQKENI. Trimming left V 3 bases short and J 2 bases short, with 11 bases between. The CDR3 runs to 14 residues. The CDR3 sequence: CASSPPWEPYEQYF. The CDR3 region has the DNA TGTGCCAGCTCACCTCCGTGGGAGCCCTACGAGCAGTACTTC.

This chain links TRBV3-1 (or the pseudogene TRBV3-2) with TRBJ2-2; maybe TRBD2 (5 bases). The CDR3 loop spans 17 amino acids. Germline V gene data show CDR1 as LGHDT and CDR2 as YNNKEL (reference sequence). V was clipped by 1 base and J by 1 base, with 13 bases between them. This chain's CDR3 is CASSQGGGLGNTGELFF. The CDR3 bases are TGTGCCAGCAGCCAAGGCGGAGGCCTGGGGAACACCGGGGAGCTGTTTTTT.

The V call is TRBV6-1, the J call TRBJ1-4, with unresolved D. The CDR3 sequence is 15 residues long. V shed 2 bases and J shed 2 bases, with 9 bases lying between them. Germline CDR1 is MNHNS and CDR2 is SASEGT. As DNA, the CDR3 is TGTGCCAGCAGTGAACTACAGCGGACTAATGAAAAACTGTTTTTT. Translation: CASSELQRTNEKLFF.

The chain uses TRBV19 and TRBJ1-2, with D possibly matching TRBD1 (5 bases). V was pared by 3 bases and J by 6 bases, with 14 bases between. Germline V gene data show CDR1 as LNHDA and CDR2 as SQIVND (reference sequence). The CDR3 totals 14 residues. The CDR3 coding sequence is TGTGCCAGTAGTATCAGTAAGGGGTTCGATGGCTACACCTTC. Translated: CASSISKGFDGYTF.

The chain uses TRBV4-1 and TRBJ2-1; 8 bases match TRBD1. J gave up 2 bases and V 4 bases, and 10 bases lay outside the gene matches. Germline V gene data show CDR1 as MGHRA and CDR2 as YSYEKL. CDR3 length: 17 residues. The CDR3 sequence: CASSPLGDRPTYNEQFF. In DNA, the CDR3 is TGCGCCAGCAGCCCGCTGGGGGACAGGCCTACCTACAATGAGCAGTTCTTC.

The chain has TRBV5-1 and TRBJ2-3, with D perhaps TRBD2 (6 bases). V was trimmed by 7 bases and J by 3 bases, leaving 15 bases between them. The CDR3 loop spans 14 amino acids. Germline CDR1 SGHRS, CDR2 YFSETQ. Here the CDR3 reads CASGRAGPTDTQYF. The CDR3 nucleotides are TGCGCCAGCGGGCGGGCGGGGCCGACAGATACGCAGTATTTT.

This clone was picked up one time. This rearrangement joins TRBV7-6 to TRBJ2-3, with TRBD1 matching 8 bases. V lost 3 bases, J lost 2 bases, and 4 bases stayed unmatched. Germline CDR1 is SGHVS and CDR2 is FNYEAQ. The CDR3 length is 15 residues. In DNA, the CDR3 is TGTGCCAGCAGCTTCCGGGACAGGCTCACAGATACGCAGTATTTT. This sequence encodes CASSFRDRLTDTQYF.

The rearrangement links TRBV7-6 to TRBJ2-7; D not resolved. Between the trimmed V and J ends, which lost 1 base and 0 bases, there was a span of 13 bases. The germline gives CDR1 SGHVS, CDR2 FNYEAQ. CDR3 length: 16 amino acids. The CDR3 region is CASSLVAVGGSYEQYF. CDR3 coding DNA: TGTGCCAGCAGCTTAGTGGCTGTCGGCGGCTCCTACGAGCAGTACTTC.